A selection of T cell receptor beta chains follows, all from one sample in a study of CD8+ T cells in alopecia areata. Clones were sequenced by immunoSEQ multiplex PCR, and TCRdb holds only the in-frame ones, with some missing. The sample lists over 150,000 clones, 50% to 65% seen once, with approximately 15% in the top ten. The sequenced sample was CD4+ T cells sorted from blood, obtained at week 24, from a patient treated with tofacitinib. Receptor source: a human donor with alopecia areata. The CDR3 runs from the conserved cysteine through the conserved F or W. D genes are given only for firm matches. Clone size appears in some rows only: once, few, many, or a class for an expanded clone.

J gene,D gene,V gene,clone size,CDR3 DNA,CDR3 protein
TRBJ2-1,TRBD2,TRBV2,once,TGTGCCAGCAGTGAAGGTCTAGCGGGGGTGCATGAGCAGTTCTTC,CASSEGLAGVHEQFF
TRBJ1-4,.,TRBV4-1,once,TGCGCCAGCAGCCACCAATCCAACAGAGCAACTAATGAAAAACTGTTTTTT,CASSHQSNRATNEKLFF
TRBJ1-1,.,TRBV9,few,TGTGCCAGCAGCGTAGGGCCCACGGACACTGAAGCTTTCTTT,CASSVGPTDTEAFF
TRBJ1-2,.,TRBV30,.,TGTGCCTGGTTCCGAACAGTAGAGGCCCTTACCTATGGCTACACCTTC,CAWFRTVEALTYGYTF
TRBJ2-5,.,TRBV4-1,.,TGCGCCAGCAGCCGAATAGGAGAGACCCAGTACTTC,CASSRIGETQYF
TRBJ2-7,.,TRBV7-9,many,TGTGCCAGCAGCCCCTTGCCCCAGGTGAGCTACGAGCAGTACTTC,CASSPLPQVSYEQYF
TRBJ2-3,.,TRBV5-4,once,TGTGCCAGCAGCTGGGGGCGAGGTTATGGCACAGATACGCAGTATTTT,CASSWGRGYGTDTQYF
TRBJ2-1,.,TRBV27,few,TGTGCCAGCAGGGACTCTAATTACAATGAGCAGTTCTTC,CASRDSNYNEQFF
TRBJ2-3,TRBD2,TRBV27,.,TGTGCCAGCAGTGGTCTATCGCGGGGGGGCACAGATACGCAGTATTTT,CASSGLSRGGTDTQYF
TRBJ2-7,.,TRBV5-1,few,TGCGCCAGCAAGTCTCTTATACGGATCACCTACGAGCAGTACTTC,CASKSLIRITYEQYF